The clone carrying this TCR beta chain appeared a single time. The antigen remains unidentified. With 60 Vbeta and 13 Jbeta primers, the PCR was carried out. Sequencing was performed with immunoSEQ multiplex PCR; in TCRdb, only in-frame clones are kept and a portion is missing. The table shows tens of thousands of clones, with around 72% occurring only once. The data originate from a study of cytomegalovirus exposure and HLA in healthy donors. The ends were cut back, 8 bases at V and 9 bases at J, with 23 bases in the middle. CDR3 length: 14 amino acids. Germline values: CDR1 LNHNV, CDR2 YYDKDF (reference sequence). Study-wide results and caveats: Specificity for CMV antigens was confirmed in vitro for a few of the CMV-associated chains.

Sequenced: PBMCs. The chain links TRBV15 to TRBJ2-7; weak D call: TRBD2 (5 bases). The receptor was derived from a woman aged 40 to 50 in good health and CMV-seropositive. The CDR3 loop reads CATSEGKRFLRQYF. The CDR3 nucleotides are TGTGCCACCTCCGAGGGAAAGAGATTTCTGCGGCAGTACTTC. Full variable domain (remainder filled in from reference TRBV15 and TRBJ2-7): DAMVIQNPRYQVTQFGKPVTLSCSQTLNHNVMYWYQQKSSQAPKLLFHYYDKDFNNEADTPDNFQSRRPNTSFCFLDIRSPGLGDTAMYLCATSEGKRFLRQYFGPGTRLTVT.